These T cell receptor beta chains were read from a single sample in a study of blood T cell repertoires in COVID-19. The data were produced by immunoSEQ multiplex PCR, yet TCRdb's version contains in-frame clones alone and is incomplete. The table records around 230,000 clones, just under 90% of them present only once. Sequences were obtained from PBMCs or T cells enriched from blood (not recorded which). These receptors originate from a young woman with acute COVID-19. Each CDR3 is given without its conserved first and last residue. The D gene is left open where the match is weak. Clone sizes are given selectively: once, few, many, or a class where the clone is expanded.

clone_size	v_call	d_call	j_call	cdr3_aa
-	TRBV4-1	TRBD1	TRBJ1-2	ASSVGTDFYSYGYT
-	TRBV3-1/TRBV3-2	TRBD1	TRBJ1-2	ASRPGTGMGDYGYT
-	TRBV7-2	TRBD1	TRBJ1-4	ASSGDRGEKLF
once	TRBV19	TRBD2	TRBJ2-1	ASSYGGTYNEQF
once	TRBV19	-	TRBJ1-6	ASSIRPGWNSPLH
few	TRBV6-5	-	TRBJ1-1	ASKINRVTEAF
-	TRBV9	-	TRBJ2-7	ASSVGVATTYEQY
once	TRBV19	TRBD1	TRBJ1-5	ASMGTGAMGNQPQH
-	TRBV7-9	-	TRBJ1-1	ASSLGGKLGEAF
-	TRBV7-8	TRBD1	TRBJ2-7	ASSKPGQVYEQY
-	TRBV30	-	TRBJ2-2	AWRQGPNTGELF
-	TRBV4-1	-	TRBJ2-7	ASSQAGNDYEQY
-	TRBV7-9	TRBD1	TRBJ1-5	ASSKTPGQGSYSNQPQH
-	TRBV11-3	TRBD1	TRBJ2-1	ASSLGQGTHNEQF
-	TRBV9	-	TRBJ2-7	ASSVERYGVEQY
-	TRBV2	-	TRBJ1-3	ASMRVDMPGNTIY
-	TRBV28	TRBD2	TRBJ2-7	ASTNPAGGPGEQY
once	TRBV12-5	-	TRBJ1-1	ASGFLESNTEAF
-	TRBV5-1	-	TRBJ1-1	ASSVGTGIETF
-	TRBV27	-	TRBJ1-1	ASSPRDRTEAF
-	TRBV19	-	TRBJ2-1	ASAQVNSYNEQF
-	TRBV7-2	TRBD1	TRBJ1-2	ASSSRGPATSGYT
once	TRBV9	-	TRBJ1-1	ASSPAAVTNTEAF
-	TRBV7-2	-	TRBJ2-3	ASSGGLAITDTQY
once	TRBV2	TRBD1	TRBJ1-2	ASSEALRGQGKIYGYT
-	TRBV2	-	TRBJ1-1	ASSAGRELNTEAF
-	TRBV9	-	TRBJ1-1	ASSPQLTEAF
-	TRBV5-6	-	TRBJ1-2	ASSPQGIPGNHYGYT
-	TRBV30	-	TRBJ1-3	AWSVQVYGNTIY
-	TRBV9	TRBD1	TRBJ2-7	ASSADRDRAYEQY
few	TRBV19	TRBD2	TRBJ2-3	ASTKLAGGRDTQY
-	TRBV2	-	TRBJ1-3	ASSFREGSSGNTIY
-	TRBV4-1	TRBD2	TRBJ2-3	ASSQERLAGAADTQY
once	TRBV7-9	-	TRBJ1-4	ASSLEGGWEKLF
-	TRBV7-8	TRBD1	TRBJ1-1	ASSSPTGGNTEAF
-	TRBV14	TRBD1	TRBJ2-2	ASQGDTGELF
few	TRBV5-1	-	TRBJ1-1	ASSRDTGSNTEAF
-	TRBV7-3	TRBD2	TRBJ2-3	ASSLSVAGDPDTQY
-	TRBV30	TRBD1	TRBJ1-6	AWSDRGYNSPLH
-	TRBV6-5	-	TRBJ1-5	ASSYQGLEPQH
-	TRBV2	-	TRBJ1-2	ASRQVPNYGYT
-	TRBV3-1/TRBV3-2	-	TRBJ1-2	ASSQKTGHLNYGYT
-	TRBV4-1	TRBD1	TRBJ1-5	ASSRDRGRHQPQH
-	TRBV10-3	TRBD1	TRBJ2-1	AISDGTELYNEQF
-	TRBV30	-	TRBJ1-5	AWSEYSNQPQH
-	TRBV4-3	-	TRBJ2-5	ASSQEAPSELETQY
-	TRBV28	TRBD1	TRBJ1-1	ASKRDRGNTEAF
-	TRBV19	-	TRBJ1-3	ATLGLRSSGNTIY
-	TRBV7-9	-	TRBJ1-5	ASSLTAGAGNQPQH
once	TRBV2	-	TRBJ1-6	ASIRVDNSPLH
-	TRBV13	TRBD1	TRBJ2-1	ASSFPGQGLNEQF
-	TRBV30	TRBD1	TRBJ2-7	AWSVRQGSYEQY
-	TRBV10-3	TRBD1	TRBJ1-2	AIRAGQGGGYT
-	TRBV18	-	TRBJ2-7	ASSLTTAYEQY
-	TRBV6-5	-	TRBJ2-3	ASIDGGVTDTQY